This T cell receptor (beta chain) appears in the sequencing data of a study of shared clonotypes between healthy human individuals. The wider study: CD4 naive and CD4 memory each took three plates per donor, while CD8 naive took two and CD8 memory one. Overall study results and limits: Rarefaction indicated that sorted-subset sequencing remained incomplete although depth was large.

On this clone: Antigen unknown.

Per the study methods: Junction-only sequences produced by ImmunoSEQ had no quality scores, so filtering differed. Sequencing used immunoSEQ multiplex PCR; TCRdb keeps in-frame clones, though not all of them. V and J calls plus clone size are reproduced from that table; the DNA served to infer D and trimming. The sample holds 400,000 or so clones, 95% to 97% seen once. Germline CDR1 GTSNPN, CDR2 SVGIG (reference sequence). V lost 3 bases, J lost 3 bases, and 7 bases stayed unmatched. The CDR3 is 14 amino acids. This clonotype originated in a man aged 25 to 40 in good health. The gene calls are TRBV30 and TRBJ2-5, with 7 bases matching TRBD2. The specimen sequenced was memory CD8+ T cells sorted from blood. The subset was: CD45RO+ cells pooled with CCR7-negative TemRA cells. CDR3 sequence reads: CAWREWGGKETQYF. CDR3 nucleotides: TGTGCCTGGAGGGAATGGGGGGGTAAAGAGACCCAGTACTTC.